Presented here are 27 T cell receptor beta chains from one specimen sequenced in a study of siplizumab effects on memory and regulatory T cells. Sequencing was performed with immunoSEQ multiplex PCR; in TCRdb, only in-frame clones are kept and a portion is missing. Among about 50,000 clones listed, roughly 92% were seen once. The sequencing sample was made of CD8+ T cells sorted from blood. The receptors originated from a human donor in good health.

This chain links TRBV7-8 with TRBJ2-5; possible D gene TRBD1, 6 bases. The DNA end is a closer match to TRBJ2-7, so the J assignment may be wrong. This CDR3 has 15 amino acids. Germline V gene lookup returns CDR1 SGHVS and CDR2 FQNEAQ. The CDR3 region is CASSVPGQLSYEQYF. The CDR3 nucleotides read TGTGCCAGCAGCGTACCGGGACAATTGTCCTACGAGCAGTACTTC.

The J gene is TRBJ2-6, the V gene TRBV5-8, with D perhaps TRBD1 (5 bases). The CDR3 is 15 amino acids. Germline V gene sequence: CDR1 SGHTS, CDR2 YDEGEE. V lost 2 bases, J lost 4 bases, and 10 bases lay in between. The CDR3 bases are TGTGCCAGCAGCTTTCAGGGCTCCGGGGCCAACGTCCTGACTTTC. Its protein is CASSFQGSGANVLTF.

The sample holds one count of this clone. The chain uses TRBV10-2 and TRBJ2-1; 7 bases are shared with TRBD2. CDR1 WSHSY and CDR2 SAAADI come from the germline V gene. This CDR3 is built from 17 residues. Unmatched junction bases numbered 17, after V lost 4 bases and J lost 8 bases. The CDR3 spells CASSGYAGAGVVHEQFF. The CDR3 DNA is TGCGCCAGCAGTGGGTACGCCGGGGCGGGAGTTGTCCATGAGCAGTTCTTC.

This chain links TRBV28 with TRBJ1-1; D may be TRBD1 (6 bases). Trimming left V 6 bases short and J 2 bases short, with 10 bases between. Germline CDR1 reads MDHEN; CDR2 reads SYDVKM. The CDR3 runs to 13 residues. In nucleotides, the CDR3 is TGTGCCAGCAGCGAGGGGGGAAACACTGAAGCTTTCTTT. This gives the protein CASSEGGNTEAFF. Complete variable domain (other parts from reference TRBV28 and TRBJ1-1): DVKVTQSSRYLVKRTGEKVFLECVQDMDHENMFWYRQDPGLGLRLIYFSYDVKMKEKGDIPEGYSVSREKKERFSLILESASTNQTSMYLCASSEGGNTEAFFGQGTRLTVV.

J is TRBJ1-5 and V is TRBV9; D gene ambiguous. The V gene lost 5 bases and the J gene lost 2 bases, with 5 bases spanning the gap. The CDR3 is 12 amino acids. Germline V gene data show CDR1 as SGDLS and CDR2 as YYNGEE. The CDR3 bases are TGTGCCAGCAGTGACGGCAATCAGCCCCAGCATTTT. This translates into CASSDGNQPQHF.

The rearrangement uses TRBV28 and TRBJ2-3; no clear D. Per the germline V gene, CDR1 is MDHEN and CDR2 is SYDVKM. Trimming removed 5 bases at V and 1 base at J, with 13 bases between. The CDR3 contains 15 residues. As DNA, the CDR3 is TGTGCCAGCAGTGTCCGAACTTGGGGCACAGATACGCAGTATTTT. Protein product: CASSVRTWGTDTQYF.

The V call is TRBV7-9, the J call TRBJ2-5; 10 nucleotides align to TRBD2. The J call may be mistaken, given a closer DNA end match to TRBJ2-7. CDR3 length: 17 amino acids. Per germline, CDR1 SEHNR and CDR2 FQNEAQ (reference sequence). The CDR3 sequence: CASSPPAWTSGSYEQYF. Here the CDR3 DNA reads TGTGCCAGCAGCCCGCCTGCATGGACTAGCGGATCCTACGAGCAGTACTTC.

This chain uses TRBV10-2 with TRBJ2-7; the D call may be TRBD1 or TRBD2 (5 bases each). CDR3 length: 12 amino acids. Germline V gene sequence: CDR1 WSHSY, CDR2 SAAADI. The germline V and J ends were trimmed by 2 bases and 7 bases, with 9 bases remaining between them. In nucleotides, the CDR3 is TGCGCCAGCAGTGAGATGGGGGATGAGCAGTACTTC. It specifies CASSEMGDEQYF.

The chain has TRBV19 and TRBJ2-1; TRBD2 matches at 10 bases. J was trimmed by 9 bases and V by 0 bases; bases with no gene match: 5. CDR3 size: 15 residues. Germline V gene data show CDR1 as LNHDA and CDR2 as SQIVND (reference sequence). In DNA form, the CDR3 reads TGTGCCAGTAGTATAGATTCGCTAGCGGGAGTTGAGCAGTTCTTC. Protein: CASSIDSLAGVEQFF. Combining the CDR3 with reference TRBV19 and TRBJ2-1 gives the whole variable domain DGGITQSPKYLFRKEGQNVTLSCEQNLNHDAMYWYRQDPGQGLRLIYYSQIVNDFQKGDIAEGYSVSREKKESFPLTVTSAQKNPTAFYLCASSIDSLAGVEQFFGPGTRLTVL.

V usage is TRBV9 and J usage is TRBJ2-7, with D maybe TRBD1 (6 bases). The V and J ends lost 0 bases and 5 bases respectively, with 12 bases between them. The germline V gene encodes CDR1 SGDLS and CDR2 YYNGEE. The CDR3 has 14 residues. CDR3 in amino acids: CASSVGAGVNEQYF. CDR3 DNA: TGTGCCAGCAGCGTAGGAGCAGGGGTAAACGAGCAGTACTTC.

As for this clone: The same CDR3 arises from other DNA sequences in this sample as well. The V call is TRBV28, the J call TRBJ2-4; D uncertain. This CDR3 spans 14 amino acids. Per the germline V gene, CDR1 is MDHEN and CDR2 is SYDVKM. V lost 5 bases and J 0 bases, leaving 8 bases between the germline ends. The CDR3 sequence is CASSPRLAKNIQYF. CDR3 bases: TGTGCCAGCAGTCCCCGGCTAGCCAAAAACATTCAGTACTTC.

This clone appeared once. This chain connects TRBV5-1 to TRBJ2-2; 7 positions match TRBD1. This CDR3 region has 13 residues. Germline loops: CDR1 SGHRS, CDR2 YFSETQ. With V trimmed by 4 bases and J by 6 bases, 3 bases remained unmatched. This chain's CDR3 is CASSIRGSGELFF. CDR3 nucleotide sequence: TGCGCCAGCAGCATCAGGGGGTCCGGGGAGCTGTTTTTT.

The genes are TRBV7-6 and TRBJ2-5, with 10 positions matching TRBD2. Trimming cost V 2 bases and J 1 base; bases outside gene matches: 7. The CDR3 consists of 17 residues. Germline CDR1 SGHVS, CDR2 FNYEAQ. This CDR3 is CASSLLSSGSRQETQYF. CDR3 bases: TGTGCCAGCAGCTTACTATCTAGCGGGAGTCGCCAAGAGACCCAGTACTTC. The full variable domain, its missing parts supplied by reference TRBV7-6 and TRBJ2-5, is GAGVSQSPRYKVTKRGQDVALRCDPISGHVSLYWYRQALGQGPEFLTYFNYEAQQDKSGLPNDRFSAERPEGSISTLTIQRTEQRDSAMYRCASSLLSSGSRQETQYFGPGTRLLVL.

The genes are TRBV7-9 and TRBJ2-3, with D hard to call. Germline values: CDR1 SEHNR, CDR2 FQNEAQ (reference sequence). This CDR3 comprises 16 residues. With 5 bases removed from V and 2 bases from J, the gap between germline ends came to 17 bases. CDR3 in amino acids: CASSPPVTVYTDTQYF. The CDR3, as DNA: TGTGCCAGCAGCCCTCCCGTGACGGTATACACAGATACGCAGTATTTT.

The chain joins TRBV15 to TRBJ2-7; D call uncertain. The V end was cut by 2 bases, the J end by 1 base, with 15 bases between. The CDR3 sequence is 16 residues long. Germline CDR1 LNHNV, CDR2 YYDKDF (reference sequence). The CDR3 DNA reads TGTGCCACCAGCAGACCGTTCGTCGACGGTTCCTACGAGCAGTACTTC. It is translated as CATSRPFVDGSYEQYF.

The chain links TRBV25-1 to TRBJ2-7; 9 positions match TRBD1. This CDR3 comprises 14 residues. CDR1 is MGHDK, CDR2 SYGVNS, per germline. J lost 5 bases, V lost 5 bases, and 7 bases had no gene match. As DNA, the CDR3 is TGTGCCAGCAGTACCGGGACAGGGTTCAACGAGCAGTACTTC. Residues: CASSTGTGFNEQYF.

This clone was counted once. V gene TRBV11-2 combines with J gene TRBJ2-5; TRBD2 aligns across 10 bases. V shed 1 base, J shed 2 bases, and the junction held 13 bases outside the gene matches. The CDR3 runs to 19 residues. Looked up from germline, CDR1 is SGHAT and CDR2 is FQNNGV. CDR3 protein: CASSLGPASGSGGQETQYF. The DNA of the CDR3 is TGTGCCAGCAGCTTAGGGCCGGCTAGCGGGAGTGGTGGGCAAGAGACCCAGTACTTC.

The chain combines TRBV5-1 with TRBJ2-2, with D perhaps TRBD2 (5 bases). Germline V CDR1 and CDR2: SGHRS, YFSETQ. The CDR3 is 15 residues long. V was pared by 4 bases and J by 1 base, with 11 bases between. CDR3 loop: CASSGVRGNTGELFF. The CDR3 nucleotides read TGCGCCAGCAGCGGGGTTCGGGGGAACACCGGGGAGCTGTTTTTT.

The rearrangement joins TRBV5-5 to TRBJ1-5; D uncertain. V was shortened by 2 bases and J by 6 bases, with 12 bases between the two germline ends. CDR1 SGHKS and CDR2 YYEKEE come from the germline V gene (reference sequence). This CDR3 is built from 14 residues. This CDR3 is CASSFVEGGQPQHF. In DNA, the CDR3 is TGTGCCAGCAGCTTCGTGGAAGGAGGTCAGCCCCAGCATTTT.

The V and J genes are TRBV5-4 and TRBJ2-2; 10 nucleotides align to TRBD2. In germline, CDR1 is SGHNT, CDR2 YYREEE (reference sequence). The CDR3 runs 16 residues. With V trimmed by 4 bases and J by 6 bases, 9 bases remained unmatched. This CDR3 is CASSLKVLAGAGELFF. DNA of the CDR3: TGTGCCAGCAGCCTGAAGGTTCTAGCGGGAGCCGGGGAGCTGTTTTTT.

The chain links TRBV27 to TRBJ2-7; maybe TRBD2 (5 bases). Trimming removed 2 bases at V and 0 bases at J, with 11 bases between. The CDR3 runs 15 residues. CDR1 is MNHEY and CDR2 is SMNVEV in the germline V gene (reference sequence). DNA of the CDR3: TGTGCCAGCAGTTTAGAGGGAGTGCTCTCCTACGAGCAGTACTTC. Protein: CASSLEGVLSYEQYF.

Concerning this clone itself: Other DNA sequences in this specimen translate into the identical CDR3. The chain carries TRBV5-1 and TRBJ2-2; D is undetermined. Germline CDR1 is SGHRS and CDR2 is YFSETQ. Trimming took off 5 bases at V and 8 bases at J, with 7 bases between the two ends. The CDR3 runs 11 residues. This CDR3 is CASSPGGELFF. The CDR3 DNA is TGCGCCAGCAGTCCTGGAGGGGAGCTGTTTTTT.

The V and J genes are TRBV7-8 and TRBJ1-6; unclear D gene. Germline lookup yields CDR1 SGHVS and CDR2 FQNEAQ. Trimming cost V 5 bases and J 0 bases, with 11 bases left between them. The CDR3 covers 16 residues. CDR3 protein: CASSPKASSYNSPLHF. DNA of the CDR3: TGTGCCAGCAGCCCTAAAGCGAGCTCCTATAATTCACCCCTCCACTTT.

CDR3 sequence reads: CAISEPGEGYNEQFF. The CDR3 bases are TGTGCCATCAGTGAGCCGGGAGAGGGCTACAATGAGCAGTTCTTC. The genes are TRBV10-3 and TRBJ2-1, with D tentatively TRBD2 (6 bases). Germline V gene sequence: CDR1 ENHRY, CDR2 SYGVKD. Trimming took 2 bases from V and 3 from J, leaving 11 bases between them. The CDR3 sequence is 15 residues long.

This chain connects TRBV7-8 to TRBJ2-1; TRBD2 matches 8 bases. Trimming took 6 bases from V and 2 from J; bases not matched to a gene: 6. This CDR3 comprises 15 residues. Germline-derived CDR1 and CDR2 are SGHVS and FQNEAQ. The CDR3 sequence: CASRDTSGPYNEQFF. The CDR3 DNA reads as TGTGCCAGCAGGGACACTAGCGGTCCCTACAATGAGCAGTTCTTC. Full variable domain (remainder filled in from reference TRBV7-8 and TRBJ2-1): GAGVSQSPRYKVAKRGQDVALRCDPISGHVSLFWYQQALGQGPEFLTYFQNEAQLDKSGLPSDRFFAERPEGSVSTLKIQRTQQEDSAVYLCASRDTSGPYNEQFFGPGTRLTVL.

A single count supports this clone. The chain links TRBV7-8 to TRBJ2-7; 10 bases match TRBD2. This CDR3 spans 17 amino acids. The V segment lost 5 bases and the J segment 2 bases; nucleotides outside the gene matches: 12. Germline CDR1 is SGHVS and CDR2 is FQNEAQ. CDR3 region: CASSITAGGGIPYEQYF. Here the CDR3 DNA reads TGTGCCAGCAGCATTACAGCGGGAGGGGGTATTCCCTACGAGCAGTACTTC. Variable domain in full (rest from reference TRBV7-8 and TRBJ2-7): GAGVSQSPRYKVAKRGQDVALRCDPISGHVSLFWYQQALGQGPEFLTYFQNEAQLDKSGLPSDRFFAERPEGSVSTLKIQRTQQEDSAVYLCASSITAGGGIPYEQYFGPGTRLTVT.

V usage is TRBV9 and J usage is TRBJ2-1, with a weak D call TRBD1 (5 bases). The germline V gene encodes CDR1 SGDLS and CDR2 YYNGEE. The CDR3 is 15 amino acids. Trimming shortened V by 4 bases and J by 0 bases, and 11 bases separated the two germline ends. The chain's CDR3 is CASSPGPLSYNEQFF. The CDR3 bases are TGTGCCAGCAGCCCAGGGCCCCTCTCCTACAATGAGCAGTTCTTC.